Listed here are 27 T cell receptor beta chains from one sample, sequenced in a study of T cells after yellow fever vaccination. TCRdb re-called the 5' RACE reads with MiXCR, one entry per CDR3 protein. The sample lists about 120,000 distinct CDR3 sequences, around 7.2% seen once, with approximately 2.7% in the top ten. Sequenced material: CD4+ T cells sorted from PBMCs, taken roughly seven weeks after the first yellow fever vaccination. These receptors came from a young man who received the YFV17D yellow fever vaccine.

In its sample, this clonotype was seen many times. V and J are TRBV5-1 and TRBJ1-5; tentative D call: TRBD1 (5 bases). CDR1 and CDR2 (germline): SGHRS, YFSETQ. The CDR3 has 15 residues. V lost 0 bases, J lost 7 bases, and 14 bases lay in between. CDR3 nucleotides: TGCGCCAGCAGCTTGGGGTCGGGACTCGGGCAGCCCCAGCATTTT. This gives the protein CASSLGSGLGQPQHF.

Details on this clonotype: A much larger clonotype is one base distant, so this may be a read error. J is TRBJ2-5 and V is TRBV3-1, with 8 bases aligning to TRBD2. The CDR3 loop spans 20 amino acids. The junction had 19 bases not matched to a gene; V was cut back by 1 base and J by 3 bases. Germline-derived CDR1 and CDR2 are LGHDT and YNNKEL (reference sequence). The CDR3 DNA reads TGTGCCAGCAGCCAAGGAAACTTTAAGGGTCGAGCGGGGGCCAAAGAGACCCAGTACTTC. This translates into CASSQGNFKGRAGAKETQYF.

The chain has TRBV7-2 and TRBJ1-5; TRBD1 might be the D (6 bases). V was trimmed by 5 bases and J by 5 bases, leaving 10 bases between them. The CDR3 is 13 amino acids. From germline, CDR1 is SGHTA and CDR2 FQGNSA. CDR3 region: CASSPWTDQPQHF. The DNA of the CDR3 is TGTGCCAGCAGCCCGTGGACAGATCAGCCCCAGCATTTT.

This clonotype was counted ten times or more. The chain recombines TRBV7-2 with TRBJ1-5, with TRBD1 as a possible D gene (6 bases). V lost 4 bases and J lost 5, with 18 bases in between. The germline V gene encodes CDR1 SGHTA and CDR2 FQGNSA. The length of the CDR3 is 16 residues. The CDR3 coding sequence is TGTGCCAGCAGCTCCACGGGGGCAGGTATATATCAGCCCCAGCATTTT. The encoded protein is CASSSTGAGIYQPQHF.

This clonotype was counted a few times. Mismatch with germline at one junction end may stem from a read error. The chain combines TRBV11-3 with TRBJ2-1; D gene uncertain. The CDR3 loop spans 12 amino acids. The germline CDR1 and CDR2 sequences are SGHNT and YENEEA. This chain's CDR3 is CASSFSNNEQFF. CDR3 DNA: TGTGCCAGCAGCTTCTCCAACAATGAGCAGTTCTTC.

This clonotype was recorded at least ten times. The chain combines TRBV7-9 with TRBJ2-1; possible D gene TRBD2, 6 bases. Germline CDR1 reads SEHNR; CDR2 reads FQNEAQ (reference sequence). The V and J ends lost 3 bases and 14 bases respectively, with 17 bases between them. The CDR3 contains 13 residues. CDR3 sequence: CASSLGGAYPEFF. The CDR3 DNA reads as TGTGCCAGCAGCTTGGGCGGGGCCTATCCCGAGTTCTTC.

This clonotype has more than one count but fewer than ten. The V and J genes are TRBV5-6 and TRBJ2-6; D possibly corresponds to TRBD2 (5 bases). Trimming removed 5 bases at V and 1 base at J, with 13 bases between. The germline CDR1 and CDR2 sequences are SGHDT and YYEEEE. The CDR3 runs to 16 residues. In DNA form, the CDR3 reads TGTGCCAGCAGACCCCGGGGTCTTTCTGGGGCCAACGTCCTGACTTTC. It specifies CASRPRGLSGANVLTF.

The CDR3 protein is CASGPGVTF. The CDR3 DNA follows: TGTGCCAGCGGCCCGGGGGTCACCTTC. This sequence joins TRBV5-5 and TRBJ1-2, with a possible D match to TRBD1 (5 bases). Between the trimmed V and J ends, which lost 7 bases and 13 bases, there was a span of 11 bases. Germline V gives CDR1 SGHKS, CDR2 YYEKEE (reference sequence). This CDR3 has 9 amino acids.

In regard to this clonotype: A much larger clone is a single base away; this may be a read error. The CDR3 region has the DNA TGTGCCAGCAGTTGGGTACAGACCAACACTGAAGATTTCTTT. The encoded protein is CASSWVQTNTEDFF. J is TRBJ1-1 and V is TRBV2; D uncertain. The CDR3 length is 14 residues. Germline CDR1 is SNHLY and CDR2 is FYNNEI.

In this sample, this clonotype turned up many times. This CDR3 reads CATSGMSGTAYTDTQYF. In DNA, the CDR3 is TGTGCCACCAGTGGTATGTCCGGGACAGCCTACACAGATACGCAGTATTTT. V usage is TRBV24-1 and J usage is TRBJ2-3; 7 bases match TRBD1. The CDR3 totals 17 residues. V lost 5 bases to trimming and J lost 2 bases; unmatched junction nucleotides: 12. Germline lookup yields CDR1 KGHDR and CDR2 SFDVKD.

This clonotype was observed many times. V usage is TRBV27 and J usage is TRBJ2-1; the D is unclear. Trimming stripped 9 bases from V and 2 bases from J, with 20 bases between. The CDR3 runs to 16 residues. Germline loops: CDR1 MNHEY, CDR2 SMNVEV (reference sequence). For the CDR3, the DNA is TGTGCCAGACACTTAGACCAGAAACCTCCCTACAATGAGCAGTTCTTC. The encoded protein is CARHLDQKPPYNEQFF.

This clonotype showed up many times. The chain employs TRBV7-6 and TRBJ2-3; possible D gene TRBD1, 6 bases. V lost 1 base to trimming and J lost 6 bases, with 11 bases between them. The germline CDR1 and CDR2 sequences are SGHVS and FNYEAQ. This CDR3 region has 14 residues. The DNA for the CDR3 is TGTGCCAGCAGCTTAGGGGCAGGGGAGGATACGCAGTATTTT. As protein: CASSLGAGEDTQYF.

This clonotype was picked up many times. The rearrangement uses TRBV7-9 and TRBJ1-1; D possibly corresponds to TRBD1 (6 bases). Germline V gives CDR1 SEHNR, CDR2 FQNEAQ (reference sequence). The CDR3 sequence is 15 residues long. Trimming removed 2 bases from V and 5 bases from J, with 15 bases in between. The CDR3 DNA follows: TGTGCCAGCAGCTTATGGGGGGGGCAGACGACTGAAGCTTTCTTT. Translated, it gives CASSLWGGQTTEAFF.

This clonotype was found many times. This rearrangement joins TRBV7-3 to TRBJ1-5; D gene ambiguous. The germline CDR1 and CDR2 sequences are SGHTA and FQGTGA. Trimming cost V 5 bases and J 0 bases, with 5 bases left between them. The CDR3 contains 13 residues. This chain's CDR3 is CASSINSNQPQHF. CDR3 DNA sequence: TGTGCCAGCAGCATAAATAGCAATCAGCCCCAGCATTTT.

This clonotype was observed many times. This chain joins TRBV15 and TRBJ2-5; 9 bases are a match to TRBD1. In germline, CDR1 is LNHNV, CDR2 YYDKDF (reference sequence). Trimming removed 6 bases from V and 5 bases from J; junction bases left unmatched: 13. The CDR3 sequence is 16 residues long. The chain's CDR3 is CATRNKRQGVGETQYF. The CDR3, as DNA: TGTGCCACCAGGAACAAAAGACAGGGGGTGGGGGAGACCCAGTACTTC.

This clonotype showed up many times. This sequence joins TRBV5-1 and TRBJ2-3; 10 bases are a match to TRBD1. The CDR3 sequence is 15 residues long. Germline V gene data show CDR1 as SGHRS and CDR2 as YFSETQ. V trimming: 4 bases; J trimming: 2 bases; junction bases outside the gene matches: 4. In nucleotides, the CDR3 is TGCGCCAGCAGCGGGGGGACAGGGGACACAGATACGCAGTATTTT. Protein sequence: CASSGGTGDTDTQYF.

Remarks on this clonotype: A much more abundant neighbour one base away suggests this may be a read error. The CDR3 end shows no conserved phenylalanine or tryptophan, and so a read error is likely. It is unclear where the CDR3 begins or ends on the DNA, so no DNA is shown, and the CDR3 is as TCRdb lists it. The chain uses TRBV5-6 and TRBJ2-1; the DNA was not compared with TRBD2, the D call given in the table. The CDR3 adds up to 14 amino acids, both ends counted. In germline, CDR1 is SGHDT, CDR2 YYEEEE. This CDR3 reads CASSLRDYALRAFS.

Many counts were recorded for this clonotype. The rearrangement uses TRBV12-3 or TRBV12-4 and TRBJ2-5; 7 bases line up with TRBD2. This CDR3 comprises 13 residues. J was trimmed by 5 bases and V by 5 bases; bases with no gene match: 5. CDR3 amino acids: CASSASGPETQYF. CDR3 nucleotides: TGTGCCAGCAGTGCTAGCGGCCCCGAGACCCAGTACTTC.

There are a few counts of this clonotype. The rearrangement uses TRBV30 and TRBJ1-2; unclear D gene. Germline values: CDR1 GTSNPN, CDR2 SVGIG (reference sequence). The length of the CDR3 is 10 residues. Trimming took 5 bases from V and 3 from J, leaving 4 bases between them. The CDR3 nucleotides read TGTGCCTGGGGGGACTATGGCTACACCTTC. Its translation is CAWGDYGYTF. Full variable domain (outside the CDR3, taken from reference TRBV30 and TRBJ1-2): SQTIHQWPATLVQPVGSPLSLECTVEGTSNPNLYWYRQAAGRGLQLLFYSVGIGQISSEVPQNLSASRPQDRQFILSSKKLLLSDSGFYLCAWGDYGYTFGSGTRLTVV.

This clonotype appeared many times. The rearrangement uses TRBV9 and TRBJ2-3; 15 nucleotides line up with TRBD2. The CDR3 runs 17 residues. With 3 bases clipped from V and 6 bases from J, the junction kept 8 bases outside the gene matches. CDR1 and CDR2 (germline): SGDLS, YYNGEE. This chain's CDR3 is CASSATWTSGGADTQYF. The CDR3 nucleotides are TGTGCCAGCAGCGCCACTTGGACTAGCGGGGGGGCGGATACGCAGTATTTT.

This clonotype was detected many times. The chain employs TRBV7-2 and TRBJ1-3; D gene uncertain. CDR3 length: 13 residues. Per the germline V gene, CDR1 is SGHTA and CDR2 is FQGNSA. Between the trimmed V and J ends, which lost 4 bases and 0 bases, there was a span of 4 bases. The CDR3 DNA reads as TGTGCCAGCAGCTGGGACTCTGGAAACACCATATATTTT. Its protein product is CASSWDSGNTIYF.

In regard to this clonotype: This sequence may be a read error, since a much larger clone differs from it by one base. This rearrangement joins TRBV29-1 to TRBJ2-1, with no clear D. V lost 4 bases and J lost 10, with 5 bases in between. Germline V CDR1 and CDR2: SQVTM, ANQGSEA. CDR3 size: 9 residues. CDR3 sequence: CSVAEEQFF. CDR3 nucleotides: TGCAGCGTTGCCGAAGAGCAGTTCTTC.

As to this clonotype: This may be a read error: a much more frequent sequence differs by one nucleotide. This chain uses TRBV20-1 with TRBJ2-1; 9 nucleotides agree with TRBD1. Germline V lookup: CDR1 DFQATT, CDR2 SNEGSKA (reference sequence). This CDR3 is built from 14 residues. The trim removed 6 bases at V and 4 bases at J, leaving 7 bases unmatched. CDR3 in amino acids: CSARDRDPYNEQFF. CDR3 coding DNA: TGCAGTGCGAGGGACAGGGACCCATACAATGAGCAGTTCTTC.

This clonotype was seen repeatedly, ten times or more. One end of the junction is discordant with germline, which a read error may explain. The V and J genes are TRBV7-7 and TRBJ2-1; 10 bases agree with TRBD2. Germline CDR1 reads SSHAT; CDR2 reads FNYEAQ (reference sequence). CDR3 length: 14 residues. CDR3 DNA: TGTGCTAGCAGCTCGTCTAGCGGGGGTAATGAGCAGTTCTTC. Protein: CASSSSSGGNEQFF.

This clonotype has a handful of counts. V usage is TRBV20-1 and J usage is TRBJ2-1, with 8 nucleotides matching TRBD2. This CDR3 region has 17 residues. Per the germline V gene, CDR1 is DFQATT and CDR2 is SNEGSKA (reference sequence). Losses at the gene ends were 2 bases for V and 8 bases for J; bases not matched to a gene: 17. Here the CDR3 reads CSARMGRTGGPRDEQFF. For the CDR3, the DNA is TGCAGTGCTAGAATGGGACGGACGGGGGGGCCTCGGGATGAGCAGTTCTTC.

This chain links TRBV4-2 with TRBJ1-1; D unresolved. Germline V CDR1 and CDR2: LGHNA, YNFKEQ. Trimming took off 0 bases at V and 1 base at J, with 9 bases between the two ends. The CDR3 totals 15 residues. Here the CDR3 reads CASSQDLAGNTEAFF. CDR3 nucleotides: TGTGCCAGCAGCCAAGATCTAGCGGGGAACACTGAAGCTTTCTTT.

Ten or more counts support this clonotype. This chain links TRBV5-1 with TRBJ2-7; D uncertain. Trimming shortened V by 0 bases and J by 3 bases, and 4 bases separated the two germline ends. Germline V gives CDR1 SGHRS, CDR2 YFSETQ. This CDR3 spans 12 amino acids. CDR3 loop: CASSLDLYEQYF. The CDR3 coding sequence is TGCGCCAGCAGCTTGGACCTCTACGAGCAGTACTTC.